The 32 T cell receptor beta chains below come from one sample, sequenced in a study of CD8 T cells in ankylosing spondylitis. Each CDR3 protein gets one entry after TCRdb re-called the 5' RACE reads with MiXCR. The profile shows hundreds of thousands of distinct CDR3 sequences, around 24% of them singletons. The sequenced sample consisted of blood, either unsorted or a sorted T cell fraction (not recorded which). Source of these receptors: a male donor with ankylosing spondylitis or in good health (not recorded which).

V is TRBV5-1 and J is TRBJ2-4; 9 nucleotides match TRBD2. Trimming cost V 4 bases and J 3 bases; bases outside gene matches: 8. Germline CDR1 SGHRS, CDR2 YFSETQ. The length of the CDR3 is 16 residues. For the CDR3, the DNA is TGCGCCAGCAGCCCCGGGTCTAGCGGGATCAAAAACATTCAGTACTTC. Protein sequence: CASSPGSSGIKNIQYF. Looking up the rest from reference TRBV5-1 and TRBJ2-4 gives the full variable domain: KAGVTQTPRYLIKTRGQQVTLSCSPISGHRSVSWYQQTPGQGLQFLFEYFSETQRNKGNFPGRFSGRQFSNSRSEMNVSTLELGDSALYLCASSPGSSGIKNIQYFGAGTRLSVL.

This clonotype occurred many times. This chain uses TRBV20-1 with TRBJ2-5; TRBD1 might be the D (6 bases). The CDR3 contains 16 residues. Trimming left V 0 bases short and J 4 bases short, with 18 bases between. Per the germline V gene, CDR1 is DFQATT and CDR2 is SNEGSKA (reference sequence). CDR3 nucleotide sequence: TGCAGTGCTAGAGATTCCGCAGGGGAGAGCTCAGAGACCCAGTACTTC. It encodes CSARDSAGESSETQYF.

The J gene is TRBJ1-2, the V gene TRBV7-2; TRBD1 agrees at 11 bases. With 5 bases clipped from V and 4 bases from J, the junction kept 6 bases outside the gene matches. CDR1 is SGHTA and CDR2 is FQGNSA in the germline V gene. The CDR3 sequence is 15 residues long. DNA for the CDR3: TGTGCCAGCAGCACGGGACAGGGGGTAGTCTATGGCTACACCTTC. This sequence encodes CASSTGQGVVYGYTF.

Ten or more counts support this clonotype. The chain joins TRBV20-1 to TRBJ2-1, with TRBD1 identical over 7 bases. This CDR3 has 14 amino acids. With V trimmed by 3 bases and J by 2 bases, 4 bases remained unmatched. Germline assignment: CDR1 DFQATT and CDR2 SNEGSKA (reference sequence). The CDR3 coding sequence is TGCAGTGCTAGCACCGGGACAGCCTACAATGAGCAGTTCTTC. It codes for CSASTGTAYNEQFF.

This clonotype was counted at least ten times. The rearrangement links TRBV20-1 to TRBJ2-1, with D tentatively TRBD2 (6 bases). The length of the CDR3 is 13 residues. The germline V gene encodes CDR1 DFQATT and CDR2 SNEGSKA (reference sequence). The V and J ends lost 3 bases and 9 bases respectively, with 15 bases between them. The CDR3 sequence is CSASPRLEGEQFF. The CDR3 region has the DNA TGCAGTGCTAGTCCCAGACTAGAAGGTGAGCAGTTCTTC.

This chain uses TRBV28 with TRBJ2-1; maybe TRBD2 (7 bases). Per germline, CDR1 MDHEN and CDR2 SYDVKM. The CDR3 sequence is 13 residues long. Trimming shortened V by 2 bases and J by 9 bases, and 11 bases separated the two germline ends. The CDR3 bases are TGTGCCAGCAGTTTAGGGGGGGCGGGTGAGCAGTTCTTC. The encoded protein is CASSLGGAGEQFF.

This clonotype showed up many times. V usage is TRBV5-1 and J usage is TRBJ1-1; 7 positions match TRBD1. Trimming removed 0 bases from V and 0 bases from J; junction bases left unmatched: 8. This CDR3 has 17 amino acids. From germline, CDR1 is SGHRS and CDR2 YFSETQ. The CDR3 nucleotides read TGCGCCAGCAGCTTGGTTGGAGTACAGGGGTTGAACACTGAAGCTTTCTTT. Translating it yields CASSLVGVQGLNTEAFF.

This clonotype was recorded a few times. The chain carries TRBV20-1 and TRBJ2-7; 11 nucleotides line up with TRBD2. The CDR3 loop spans 16 amino acids. V lost 5 bases to trimming and J lost 2 bases; unmatched junction nucleotides: 11. The V gene's germline CDR1 is DFQATT and CDR2 SNEGSKA (reference sequence). Written as DNA, the CDR3 is TGCAGTGCTGTACATCTAGCGGGAGGCACCACCTACGAGCAGTACTTC. Protein product: CSAVHLAGGTTYEQYF.

This clonotype has just one count. The chain joins TRBV10-3 to TRBJ1-5; D unclear. The CDR3 sequence is 13 residues long. Germline values: CDR1 ENHRY, CDR2 SYGVKD. Trimming left V 7 bases short and J 0 bases short, with 7 bases between. CDR3 coding DNA: TGTGCCATCACGGGATTTAGCAATCAGCCCCAGCATTTT. Its translation: CAITGFSNQPQHF.

The V and J genes are TRBV30 and TRBJ2-3; TRBD1 is a possible D gene (6 bases). The CDR3 contains 13 residues. Germline V gene data show CDR1 as GTSNPN and CDR2 as SVGIG (reference sequence). V gave up 1 base and J gave up 5 bases, with 10 bases separating them. The CDR3 loop is CAWSAGVGDTQYF. CDR3 nucleotides: TGTGCCTGGAGTGCAGGGGTAGGAGATACGCAGTATTTT.

The V gene is TRBV20-1, the J gene TRBJ1-5, with D possibly TRBD1 on 6 matching bases. The CDR3 covers 14 residues. In germline, CDR1 is DFQATT, CDR2 SNEGSKA (reference sequence). The V gene lost 6 bases and the J gene lost 1 base, with 13 bases spanning the gap. CDR3 region: CSASEGVSNQPQHF. The DNA for the CDR3 is TGCAGTGCCTCGGAGGGGGTAAGCAATCAGCCCCAGCATTTT.

This clonotype was detected many times. V usage is TRBV6-2 or TRBV6-3 and J usage is TRBJ2-1; D gene unclear. CDR1 MNHEY and CDR2 SVGEGT come from the germline V gene. The V end was cut by 9 bases, the J end by 2 bases, with 14 bases between. This CDR3 is 14 amino acids long. CDR3 protein: CARRVSEAYNEQFF. CDR3 sequence (DNA): TGTGCCAGAAGGGTGTCCGAAGCCTACAATGAGCAGTTCTTC.

This clonotype has ten or more counts. The J gene is TRBJ2-7, the V gene TRBV5-6; perhaps D is TRBD1 or TRBD2 (5 bases each). V shed 4 bases and J shed 3 bases, with 20 bases lying between them. Germline assignment: CDR1 SGHDT and CDR2 YYEEEE. This CDR3 contains 16 residues. The DNA of the CDR3 is TGTGCCAGCAGCCCCGGGACCTCCGGCACGGTCTACGAGCAGTACTTC. Amino acids: CASSPGTSGTVYEQYF.

This clonotype has a count of ten or more. The chain joins TRBV20-1 to TRBJ1-2, with D possibly matching TRBD1 (5 bases). Germline CDR1 reads DFQATT; CDR2 reads SNEGSKA (reference sequence). This CDR3 spans 14 amino acids. The V and J ends lost 0 bases and 5 bases respectively, with 13 bases between them. The CDR3 DNA reads TGCAGTGCTAGAGATCGCGGGGCCCAGTATGGCTACACCTTC. As protein: CSARDRGAQYGYTF.

V usage is TRBV5-5 and J usage is TRBJ2-3, with D possibly matching TRBD2 (5 bases). This CDR3 has 14 amino acids. V gave up 0 bases and J gave up 9 bases, with 14 bases separating them. The germline gives CDR1 SGHKS, CDR2 YYEKEE (reference sequence). The CDR3 reads CASSLASRTETQYF. In DNA form, the CDR3 reads TGTGCCAGCAGCTTGGCCAGTAGGACTGAGACGCAGTATTTT.

This clonotype was observed at least ten times. This chain uses TRBV20-1 with TRBJ2-1; D gene ambiguous. Germline CDR1 DFQATT, CDR2 SNEGSKA (reference sequence). The CDR3 loop spans 13 amino acids. V lost 4 bases to trimming and J lost 4 bases, with 11 bases between them. CDR3 in DNA: TGCAGTGCTATAAGTGGGTCTTACAATGAGCAGTTCTTC. Translated, it gives CSAISGSYNEQFF.

This clonotype was detected a few times. The rearrangement links TRBV10-2 to TRBJ2-1; the D gene is possibly TRBD1 (6 bases). Germline values: CDR1 WSHSY, CDR2 SAAADI. Between the trimmed V and J ends, which lost 5 bases and 4 bases, there was a span of 15 bases. The CDR3 runs to 15 residues. The CDR3, as DNA: TGCGCCAGCAGTACCAGCAGGGGCGTGTACAATGAGCAGTTCTTC. Protein: CASSTSRGVYNEQFF.

This clonotype was found a few times. The genes are TRBV6-5 and TRBJ2-7; D may be TRBD2 (6 bases). The CDR3 has 12 residues. CDR1 is MNHEY and CDR2 is SVGAGI in the germline V gene. In nucleotides, the CDR3 is TGTGCTGCCGGCGGGGTCGATGCCGAGCAGTACTTC. Its translation: CAAGGVDAEQYF.

The chain has TRBV29-1 and TRBJ2-7; no definite D call. The germline gives CDR1 SQVTM, CDR2 ANQGSEA. V lost 0 bases and J 0 bases, leaving 9 bases between the germline ends. This CDR3 spans 14 amino acids. The CDR3 sequence: CSVEDPGRSYEQYF. DNA for the CDR3: TGCAGCGTTGAAGACCCAGGCCGCTCCTACGAGCAGTACTTC.

There are many counts of this clonotype. The chain links TRBV9 to TRBJ2-1; 8 bases line up with TRBD2. J gave up 3 bases and V 0 bases, and 5 bases lay outside the gene matches. Germline CDR1 and CDR2: SGDLS and YYNGEE. This CDR3 contains 16 residues. The CDR3 region is CASSVAIAGSYNEQFF. CDR3 DNA sequence: TGTGCCAGCAGCGTAGCTATAGCGGGAAGCTACAATGAGCAGTTCTTC.

The chain couples TRBV29-1 to TRBJ2-1; 8 bases fit TRBD1. The length of the CDR3 is 13 residues. The trim removed 6 bases at V and 9 bases at J, leaving 10 bases unmatched. CDR1 and CDR2 from the germline V gene are SQVTM and ANQGSEA. The CDR3 loop is CSVDRGRLSEQFF. The DNA of the CDR3 is TGCAGCGTAGACAGGGGACGGCTGAGTGAGCAGTTCTTC.

This clonotype was observed many times. This chain joins TRBV24-1 and TRBJ2-5; D ambiguous. Deletions cut 0 bases from V and 8 bases from J, with 12 bases between. Germline V gives CDR1 KGHDR, CDR2 SFDVKD. The CDR3 loop spans 14 amino acids. The chain's CDR3 is CATSDLYRDSTQYF. The CDR3 coding sequence is TGTGCCACCAGTGATTTGTATCGAGATAGTACCCAGTACTTC.

This clonotype was observed many times. V usage is TRBV5-1 and J usage is TRBJ2-1; TRBD2 matches at 10 bases. CDR1 is SGHRS, CDR2 YFSETQ, per germline. V trimming: 7 bases; J trimming: 0 bases; junction bases outside the gene matches: 7. The CDR3 spans 16 residues. CDR3 in DNA: TGCGCCAGCGCCCGACTAGCGGGTAGCTCCTACAATGAGCAGTTCTTC. Translated, it gives CASARLAGSSYNEQFF.

There are many counts of this clonotype. The rearrangement joins TRBV3-1 to TRBJ1-5, with D uncertain. From germline, CDR1 is LGHDT and CDR2 YNNKEL (reference sequence). The CDR3 covers 15 residues. Trimming removed 0 bases from V and 11 bases from J, with 17 bases in between. The CDR3, as DNA: TGTGCCAGCAGCCAAGATGGGCCAGGAGACGTAACCCAGCATTTT. Its protein product is CASSQDGPGDVTQHF.

This clonotype was seen many times. The V and J genes are TRBV29-1 and TRBJ1-5; 9 bases line up with TRBD1. The CDR3 consists of 16 residues. The junction had 4 bases not matched to a gene; V was cut back by 1 base and J by 0 bases. The germline CDR1 and CDR2 sequences are SQVTM and ANQGSEA. The CDR3 region is CSVEVGTGNSNQPQHF. The CDR3 DNA is TGCAGCGTTGAAGTGGGGACAGGGAATAGCAATCAGCCCCAGCATTTT. The whole variable domain, filled in from reference TRBV29-1 and TRBJ1-5, reads SAVISQKPSRDICQRGTSLTIQCQVDSQVTMMFWYRQQPGQSLTLIATANQGSEATYESGFVIDKFPISRPNLTFSTLTVSNMSPEDSSIYLCSVEVGTGNSNQPQHFGDGTRLSIL.

The chain joins TRBV6-5 to TRBJ2-1, with 7 bases matching TRBD2. V gave up 8 bases and J gave up 9 bases; unmatched junction bases: 4. CDR1 MNHEY and CDR2 SVGAGI come from the germline V gene. CDR3 size: 11 residues. The CDR3 sequence is CASGRASEQFF. The CDR3 DNA follows: TGTGCCAGCGGGAGGGCGAGTGAGCAGTTCTTC.

There are a few counts of this clonotype. The rearrangement joins TRBV5-4 to TRBJ2-1; D ambiguous. This CDR3 is built from 12 residues. Germline loops: CDR1 SGHNT, CDR2 YYREEE (reference sequence). V was pared by 5 bases and J by 0 bases, with 3 bases between. CDR3 loop: CASRASYNEQFF. DNA for the CDR3: TGTGCCAGCAGAGCCTCCTACAATGAGCAGTTCTTC.

This clonotype was detected once. The rearrangement links TRBV20-1 to TRBJ2-7; 9 bases align to TRBD1. The CDR3 has 12 residues. Per the germline V gene, CDR1 is DFQATT and CDR2 is SNEGSKA (reference sequence). V was pared by 6 bases and J by 6 bases, with 6 bases of the junction left unmatched. In DNA, the CDR3 is TGCAGTGCCGCCGGGACAGGGCGCGAGCAGTACTTC. Amino acids: CSAAGTGREQYF.

The CDR3 nucleotides are TGTGCCAGCGCCCGCGTGGACGGCGCAAATGAGCAGTTCTTC. The encoded protein is CASARVDGANEQFF. This rearrangement joins TRBV5-6 to TRBJ2-1; D not certain. This CDR3 has 14 residues. Germline lookup yields CDR1 SGHDT and CDR2 YYEEEE. V shed 7 bases and J shed 7 bases, with 18 bases lying between them.

Ten or more counts support this clonotype. This rearrangement joins TRBV10-3 to TRBJ2-2, with TRBD2 as a possible D gene (5 bases). CDR1 is ENHRY and CDR2 is SYGVKD in the germline V gene. With 8 bases removed from V and 6 bases from J, the gap between germline ends came to 16 bases. The CDR3 contains 14 residues. This CDR3 is CAIADSFIAGELFF. In DNA, the CDR3 is TGTGCCATCGCGGACTCGTTCATCGCCGGGGAGCTGTTTTTT.

Ten or more counts support this clonotype. The genes are TRBV9 and TRBJ2-1, with 11 bases lining up with TRBD2. The CDR3 runs 14 residues. CDR1 is SGDLS, CDR2 YYNGEE, per germline. The trim removed 8 bases at V and 0 bases at J, leaving 1 base unmatched. The CDR3 loop reads CASTSGSSYNEQFF. The CDR3 coding sequence is TGTGCCAGTACTAGCGGGAGCTCCTACAATGAGCAGTTCTTC.

The chain couples TRBV20-1 to TRBJ1-5; a possible D gene is TRBD1 (5 bases). With 1 base removed from V and 6 bases from J, the gap between germline ends came to 13 bases. Per germline, CDR1 DFQATT and CDR2 SNEGSKA (reference sequence). The CDR3 contains 14 residues. The CDR3 sequence is CSARGVGRAQPQHF. The CDR3 nucleotides are TGCAGTGCTAGAGGAGTGGGCAGGGCTCAGCCCCAGCATTTT.